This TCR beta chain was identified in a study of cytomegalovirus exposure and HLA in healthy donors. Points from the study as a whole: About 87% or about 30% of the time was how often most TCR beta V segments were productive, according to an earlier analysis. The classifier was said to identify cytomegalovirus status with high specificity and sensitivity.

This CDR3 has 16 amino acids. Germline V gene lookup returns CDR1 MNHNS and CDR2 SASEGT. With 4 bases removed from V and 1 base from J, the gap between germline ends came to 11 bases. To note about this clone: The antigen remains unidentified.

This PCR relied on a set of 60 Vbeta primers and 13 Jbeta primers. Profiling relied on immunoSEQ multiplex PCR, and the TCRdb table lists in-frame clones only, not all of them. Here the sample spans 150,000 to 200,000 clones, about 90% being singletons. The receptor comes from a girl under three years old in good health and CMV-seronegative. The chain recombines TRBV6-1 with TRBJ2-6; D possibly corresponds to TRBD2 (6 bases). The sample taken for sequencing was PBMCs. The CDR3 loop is CASSGGGRSGANVLTF. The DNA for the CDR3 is TGTGCCAGCAGTGGAGGTGGGAGGTCTGGGGCCAACGTCCTGACTTTC.